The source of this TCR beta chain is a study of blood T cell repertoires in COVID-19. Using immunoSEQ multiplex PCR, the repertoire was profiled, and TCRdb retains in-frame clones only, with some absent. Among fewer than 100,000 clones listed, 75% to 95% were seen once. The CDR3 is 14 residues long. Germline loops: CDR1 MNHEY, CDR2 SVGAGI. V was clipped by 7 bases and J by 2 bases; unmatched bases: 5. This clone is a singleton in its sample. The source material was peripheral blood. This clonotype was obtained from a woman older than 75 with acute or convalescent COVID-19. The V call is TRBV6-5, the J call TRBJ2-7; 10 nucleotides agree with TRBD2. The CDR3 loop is CASNLAGATYEQYF. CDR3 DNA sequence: TGTGCCAGCAATCTAGCGGGGGCGACCTACGAGCAGTACTTC.